Below, 17 T cell receptor beta chains from the same sample are listed, as sequenced in a study of OX40 agonist ivuxolimab in advanced cancers. The table came from immunoSEQ multiplex PCR; TCRdb's copy has only in-frame clones and leaves some out. Of 94,000 or so clones listed, 84% are singletons. The material sequenced was CD4+ or CD8+ T cells sorted from blood, taken in a trial of the OX40 agonist ivuxolimab. Receptor source: an adult with an advanced solid tumor such as melanoma, head and neck, liver or kidney cancer.

The chain has TRBV19 and TRBJ1-1; 8 bases are shared with TRBD1. The CDR3 covers 14 residues. Trimming cost V 8 bases and J 1 base; bases outside gene matches: 6. The V gene's germline CDR1 is LNHDA and CDR2 SQIVND (reference sequence). This chain's CDR3 is CASQYRGTNTEAFF. The CDR3 DNA reads TGTGCCAGTCAATACAGGGGGACGAACACTGAAGCTTTCTTT.

The chain combines TRBV14 with TRBJ2-3, with TRBD1 matching 7 bases. J lost 3 bases, V lost 4 bases, and 4 bases had no gene match. Germline CDR1 reads SGHDN; CDR2 reads FVKESK. CDR3 length: 14 residues. The CDR3 loop is CASSLEQGTDTQYF. The DNA for the CDR3 is TGTGCCAGCAGCCTAGAACAGGGGACAGATACGCAGTATTTT.

This chain links TRBV10-2 with TRBJ2-6, with TRBD1 matching over 7 bases. V lost 6 bases and J lost 1; bases outside the gene matches: 9. The CDR3 contains 17 residues. From germline, CDR1 is WSHSY and CDR2 SAAADI. CDR3 sequence: CASRPGRGYSGANVLTF. The DNA of the CDR3 is TGCGCCAGCAGACCCGGCAGGGGGTATTCTGGGGCCAACGTCCTGACTTTC.

This chain links TRBV5-4 with TRBJ2-7; D could derive from TRBD1 or TRBD2 (5 bases each). The V and J ends lost 4 bases and 0 bases respectively, with 14 bases between them. The CDR3 length is 15 residues. Germline CDR1 and CDR2: SGHNT and YYREEE (reference sequence). CDR3 in amino acids: CASSQTGTDSYEQYF. The CDR3 nucleotides are TGTGCCAGCAGCCAAACCGGGACGGACTCCTACGAGCAGTACTTC. The variable domain in full, with the rest retrieved from reference TRBV5-4 and TRBJ2-7, is ETGVTQSPTHLIKTRGQQVTLRCSSQSGHNTVSWYQQALGQGPQFIFQYYREEENGRGNFPPRFSGLQFPNYSSELNVNALELDDSALYLCASSQTGTDSYEQYFGPGTRLTVT.

The rearrangement joins TRBV6-6 to TRBJ2-7; 7 bases are a match to TRBD1. V shed 6 bases and J 6 bases; nucleotides not matched to a gene: 11. The CDR3 is made up of 14 amino acids. Germline CDR1 is MNHNY and CDR2 is SVGAGI (reference sequence). Written as DNA, the CDR3 is TGTGCCAGCAGCCCAGGGGACAGCCCTCTCGAGCAGTACTTC. Its translation: CASSPGDSPLEQYF.

The V and J genes are TRBV25-1 and TRBJ2-1; 8 bases agree with TRBD1. V lost 4 bases to trimming and J lost 5 bases; unmatched junction nucleotides: 4. Germline V gene sequence: CDR1 MGHDK, CDR2 SYGVNS. The CDR3 covers 14 residues. In DNA, the CDR3 is TGTGCCAGCAGTGTCGGGACAGGCAACAATGAGCAGTTCTTC. Its protein is CASSVGTGNNEQFF.

The CDR3 DNA reads as TGTGCCAGCAGTGATCCGGCGGGGGGGCCGACAGATACGCAGTATTTT. This translates into CASSDPAGGPTDTQYF. The rearrangement joins TRBV6-1 to TRBJ2-3; 9 nucleotides align to TRBD2. J was trimmed by 3 bases and V by 3 bases; bases with no gene match: 7. Germline V gene lookup returns CDR1 MNHNS and CDR2 SASEGT. The CDR3 sequence is 16 residues long.

The rearrangement links TRBV6-6 to TRBJ1-2, with a weak D call TRBD1 (5 bases). Trimming left V 6 bases short and J 0 bases short, with 11 bases between. Germline CDR1 is MNHNY and CDR2 is SVGAGI (reference sequence). The CDR3 loop spans 14 amino acids. The CDR3 nucleotides read TGTGCCAGCAGCTACGGGACTCCTAACTATGGCTACACCTTC. This codes for CASSYGTPNYGYTF.

The gene calls are TRBV7-2 and TRBJ1-5; D not resolved. The CDR3 is 12 amino acids. V was shortened by 8 bases and J by 7 bases, with 12 bases between the two germline ends. Germline assignment: CDR1 SGHTA and CDR2 FQGNSA. CDR3 protein: CASGRYDQPQHF. CDR3 DNA: TGTGCCAGCGGTAGATACGACCAGCCCCAGCATTTT.

This chain uses TRBV5-4 with TRBJ2-2, with 16 bases identical to TRBD2. V shed 9 bases and J 7 bases; nucleotides not matched to a gene: 9. This CDR3 has 16 residues. Germline CDR1 reads SGHNT; CDR2 reads YYREEE (reference sequence). The CDR3 DNA follows: TGTGCCACCACGGGACTAGCGGGGGGGCATAGCGGGGAGCTGTTTTTT. Residues: CATTGLAGGHSGELFF.

This clone has only one observation. The chain combines TRBV5-1 with TRBJ1-2; maybe TRBD1 (6 bases). Germline V gene lookup returns CDR1 SGHRS and CDR2 YFSETQ. The CDR3 consists of 15 residues. Deletions cut 6 bases from V and 1 base from J, with 16 bases between. The CDR3 is CASKPVVDSNYGYTF. The CDR3 nucleotides are TGCGCCAGCAAGCCGGTTGTGGACAGTAACTATGGCTACACCTTC.

The rearrangement links TRBV5-1 to TRBJ1-2, with TRBD1 as a possible D gene (6 bases). The germline V gene encodes CDR1 SGHRS and CDR2 YFSETQ. The CDR3 is 16 residues long. V was shortened by 3 bases and J by 0 bases, with 15 bases between the two germline ends. The CDR3 loop is CASSSQGGQANYGYTF. CDR3 bases: TGCGCCAGCAGCTCCCAAGGGGGGCAAGCTAACTATGGCTACACCTTC.

CDR3 DNA: TGTGCCAGCAGTCCCCAGTGGGATTCACCCCTCCACTTT. Translated, it gives CASSPQWDSPLHF. The chain couples TRBV5-5 to TRBJ1-6; D remains ambiguous. Germline values: CDR1 SGHKS, CDR2 YYEKEE (reference sequence). The CDR3 sequence is 13 residues long. Trimming shortened V by 5 bases and J by 8 bases, and 11 bases separated the two germline ends.

This chain connects TRBV4-1 to TRBJ2-4; no clear D gene. The germline V and J ends were trimmed by 0 bases and 1 base, with 4 bases remaining between them. This CDR3 has 14 residues. Per germline, CDR1 MGHRA and CDR2 YSYEKL. The CDR3 DNA follows: TGCGCCAGCAGCCAAGATCAGGCCAAAAACATTCAGTACTTC. Translating gives CASSQDQAKNIQYF.

V and J are TRBV5-4 and TRBJ1-4, with D uncertain. The CDR3 extends over 13 amino acids. The germline V and J ends were trimmed by 4 bases and 14 bases, with 18 bases remaining between them. Germline V gene sequence: CDR1 SGHNT, CDR2 YYREEE (reference sequence). The CDR3: CASSAAPGGMLFF. In DNA form, the CDR3 reads TGTGCCAGCAGCGCTGCCCCGGGTGGTATGCTGTTTTTT.

This sequence joins TRBV2 and TRBJ1-2; the D is unclear. CDR3 length equals 12 residues. CDR1 SNHLY and CDR2 FYNNEI come from the germline V gene. V was pared by 3 bases and J by 4 bases, with 6 bases between. CDR3 DNA: TGTGCCAGCAGTGATACCAGCTATGGCTACACCTTC. It is translated as CASSDTSYGYTF.

The gene calls are TRBV14 and TRBJ1-2, with D hard to call. Trimming cost V 1 base and J 5 bases, with 5 bases left between them. Per the germline V gene, CDR1 is SGHDN and CDR2 is FVKESK. The CDR3 has 12 amino acids. In nucleotides, the CDR3 is TGTGCCAGCAGCCAAGGGACGTATGGCTACACCTTC. Translation gives CASSQGTYGYTF.